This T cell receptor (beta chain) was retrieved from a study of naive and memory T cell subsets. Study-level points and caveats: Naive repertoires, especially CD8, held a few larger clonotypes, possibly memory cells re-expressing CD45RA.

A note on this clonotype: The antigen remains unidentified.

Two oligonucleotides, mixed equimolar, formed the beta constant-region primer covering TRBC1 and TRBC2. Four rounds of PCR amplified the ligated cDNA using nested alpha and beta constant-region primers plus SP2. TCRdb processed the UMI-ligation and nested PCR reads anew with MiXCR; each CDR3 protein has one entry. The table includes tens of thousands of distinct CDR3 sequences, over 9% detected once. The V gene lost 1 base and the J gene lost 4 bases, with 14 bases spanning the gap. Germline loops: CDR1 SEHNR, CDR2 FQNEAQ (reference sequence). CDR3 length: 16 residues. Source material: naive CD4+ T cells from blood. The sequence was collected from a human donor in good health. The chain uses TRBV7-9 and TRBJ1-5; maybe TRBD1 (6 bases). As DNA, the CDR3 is TGTGCCAGCAGCTTAGTGGCAGGGGCTGGTAATCAGCCCCAGCATTTT. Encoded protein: CASSLVAGAGNQPQHF.